Below, 16 T cell receptor beta chains from the same sample are listed, as sequenced in a study of cytotoxic CD8 clonotypes in ibrutinib-treated CLL. Measured with immunoSEQ multiplex PCR; TCRdb has only the in-frame clones, and not every one. The table has around 250,000 clones, around 70% seen once. The sequencing used PBMCs, collected after 24 months of ibrutinib treatment. The receptors derive from a human donor with chronic lymphocytic leukemia.

This chain joins TRBV11-2 and TRBJ1-1; D is unclear. This CDR3 is built from 14 residues. Deletions cut 5 bases from V and 4 bases from J, with 14 bases between. Germline loops: CDR1 SGHAT, CDR2 FQNNGV. The CDR3 nucleotides are TGTGCCAGCAGCCCCTCGATTTATAGCACTGAAGCTTTCTTT. This codes for CASSPSIYSTEAFF.

The V gene is TRBV6-5, the J gene TRBJ2-7; the match to TRBD1 covers 9 bases. Trimming took 2 bases from V and 3 from J; bases not matched to a gene: 8. The CDR3 is made up of 16 amino acids. Germline values: CDR1 MNHEY, CDR2 SVGAGI. CDR3 sequence: CASSYRVPGQGYEQYF. CDR3 sequence (DNA): TGTGCCAGCAGTTACCGGGTCCCGGGACAGGGCTACGAGCAGTACTTC.

Only a few counts were recorded for this clone. The J gene is TRBJ1-1, the V gene TRBV10-3, with D hard to call. The CDR3 totals 11 residues. With 4 bases removed from V and 8 bases from J, the gap between germline ends came to 8 bases. Per the germline V gene, CDR1 is ENHRY and CDR2 is SYGVKD. The CDR3 nucleotides read TGTGCCATCAGTGCTGTAGGAGAAGCTTTCTTT. This sequence encodes CAISAVGEAFF.

The J gene is TRBJ2-7, the V gene TRBV5-1; 8 positions agree with TRBD2. The CDR3 extends over 15 amino acids. V lost 0 bases to trimming and J lost 5 bases; unmatched junction nucleotides: 7. Looked up from germline, CDR1 is SGHRS and CDR2 is YFSETQ. In DNA, the CDR3 is TGCGCCAGCAGCTTGGGGGGACTAGAGGCCCACGAGCAGTACTTC. Translation: CASSLGGLEAHEQYF.

The count of this clone is one. The rearrangement uses TRBV25-1 and TRBJ1-4, with D unclear. The germline V gene has CDR1 MGHDK and CDR2 SYGVNS. Trimming removed 1 base at V and 7 bases at J, with 13 bases between. This CDR3 comprises 15 residues. As DNA, the CDR3 is TGTGCCAGCAGTGAATCGTGGGTATTGGGTGAAAAACTGTTTTTT. Protein sequence: CASSESWVLGEKLFF.

In this sample, this clone turned up a few times. CDR3 DNA: TGTGCCATCAGTGAGTCCTGGCAGGGGGGGAACAATGAGCAGTTCTTC. Its translation: CAISESWQGGNNEQFF. The genes are TRBV10-3 and TRBJ2-1; D is perhaps TRBD1 or TRBD2 (7 bases each). This CDR3 has 16 amino acids. CDR1 and CDR2 from the germline V gene are ENHRY and SYGVKD. V lost 0 bases to trimming and J lost 5 bases, with 14 bases between them.

The CDR3 protein is CASSLRGPQKGEQFF. CDR3 bases: TGTGCCAGCAGCTTGCGCGGGCCCCAGAAAGGTGAGCAGTTCTTC. V and J are TRBV7-2 and TRBJ2-1; tentative D call: TRBD2 (5 bases). The CDR3 spans 15 residues. The V end lost 3 bases, the J end lost 9 bases, and 18 bases lay between the germline ends. Germline CDR1 SGHTA, CDR2 FQGNSA.

V usage is TRBV27 and J usage is TRBJ2-7; a weak D match, TRBD1 (5 bases). In germline, CDR1 is MNHEY, CDR2 SMNVEV (reference sequence). The CDR3 covers 11 residues. V gave up 7 bases and J gave up 7 bases, with 11 bases separating them. The CDR3 reads CASIFRAEQYF. The CDR3 DNA sequence: TGTGCCAGCATATTCAGGGCAGAGCAGTACTTC.

This clone was recorded once. J is TRBJ2-1 and V is TRBV27; D may be TRBD2 (6 bases). The CDR3 contains 14 residues. V lost 2 bases and J lost 9, with 14 bases in between. Germline lookup yields CDR1 MNHEY and CDR2 SMNVEV (reference sequence). CDR3 in DNA: TGTGCCAGCAGTTTACTGGACGGGAGAACTGAGCAGTTCTTC. It encodes CASSLLDGRTEQFF.

V gene TRBV7-3 combines with J gene TRBJ2-7; D is unclear. The CDR3 is 11 amino acids. Germline V CDR1 and CDR2: SGHTA, FQGTGA. Trimming took 4 bases from V and 7 from J, leaving 8 bases between them. Here the CDR3 reads CASSSFEEQYF. The DNA for the CDR3 is TGTGCCAGCAGCTCGTTTGAGGAGCAGTACTTC. The whole variable domain, remainder taken from reference TRBV7-3 and TRBJ2-7, is GAGVSQTPSNKVTEKGKYVELRCDPISGHTALYWYRQSLGQGPEFLIYFQGTGAADDSGLPNDRFFAVRPEGSVSTLKIQRTERGDSAVYLCASSSFEEQYFGPGTRLTVT.

This clone was counted only a few times. The rearrangement links TRBV4-2 to TRBJ1-2; D remains ambiguous. The CDR3 extends over 17 amino acids. Germline assignment: CDR1 LGHNA and CDR2 YNFKEQ. The V and J ends lost 1 base and 0 bases respectively, with 15 bases between them. The CDR3 DNA is TGTGCCAGCAGCCAAGTGTTTCGAAGAGAAGCTAACTATGGCTACACCTTC. Translating gives CASSQVFRREANYGYTF.

V usage is TRBV15 and J usage is TRBJ2-7, with TRBD1 matching over 7 bases. Unmatched junction bases numbered 14, after V lost 4 bases and J lost 8 bases. Germline assignment: CDR1 LNHNV and CDR2 YYDKDF (reference sequence). The CDR3 contains 15 residues. The CDR3 coding sequence is TGTGCCACCAGCACGGAAGGGGGCCCAGCGACCCAGCAGTACTTC. Amino acids: CATSTEGGPATQQYF.

The rearrangement joins TRBV4-2 to TRBJ1-3; no firm D call. CDR1 LGHNA and CDR2 YNFKEQ come from the germline V gene. The V end lost 0 bases, the J end lost 0 bases, and 9 bases lay between the germline ends. The CDR3 spans 16 residues. Here the CDR3 DNA reads TGTGCCAGCAGCCAAGAGCGTACAGTCTCTGGAAACACCATATATTTT. It encodes CASSQERTVSGNTIYF.

This chain uses TRBV30 with TRBJ2-3, with a tentative D call TRBD2 (6 bases). The V end was cut by 3 bases, the J end by 10 bases, with 14 bases between. The CDR3 totals 12 residues. Germline-derived CDR1 and CDR2 are GTSNPN and SVGIG (reference sequence). The CDR3 DNA is TGTGCCTGGAGCGGAGGGACTCCCCCGCAGTATTTT. This translates into CAWSGGTPPQYF.

This clone has more than one count but fewer than ten. This rearrangement joins TRBV11-3 to TRBJ2-1; TRBD2 aligns across 9 bases. V lost 1 base to trimming and J lost 5 bases; unmatched junction nucleotides: 3. The CDR3 sequence is 15 residues long. The germline CDR1 and CDR2 sequences are SGHNT and YENEEA. For the CDR3, the DNA is TGTGCCAGCAGCTTAGGGGCGGGAGGGGACAATGAGCAGTTCTTC. Amino acid sequence: CASSLGAGGDNEQFF.

V gene TRBV5-1 combines with J gene TRBJ1-4, with 9 bases lining up with TRBD1. J was trimmed by 7 bases and V by 4 bases; bases with no gene match: 8. This CDR3 contains 15 residues. Germline CDR1 and CDR2: SGHRS and YFSETQ. CDR3 nucleotides: TGCGCCAGCAGCCTAATAACAGGGGGCCGTGAAAAACTGTTTTTT. This translates into CASSLITGGREKLFF.